These T cell receptor beta chains were read from a single sample in a study of shared clonotypes between healthy human individuals. Some clones are missing from TCRdb's copy, which holds only in-frame ones; the method was immunoSEQ multiplex PCR. In the table there are about 2.2 million clones, approximately 94% of which are singletons. The source material was naive CD8+ T cells from PBMCs. Source of these receptors: a man aged 18 to 29 in good health. Some clones in this sample may be carry-over from other donors' samples. Both conserved end residues are part of each CDR3. The order of the fields is clone size, J gene, V gene, D gene, CDR3 protein, CDR3 DNA. D genes are given only for firm matches. Size is stated for part of the rows, as once, few or many counts, or as a class when the clone is expanded.

clone size: NA; J gene: TRBJ2-7; V gene: TRBV20-1; D gene: NA; CDR3 protein: CSGTDPYEQYF; CDR3 DNA: TGCAGCGGGACCGATCCCTACGAGCAGTACTTC
clone size: once; J gene: TRBJ1-1; V gene: TRBV5-6; D gene: NA; CDR3 protein: CASSADKITEAFF; CDR3 DNA: TGTGCCAGCAGCGCGGACAAGATCACTGAAGCTTTCTTT
clone size: NA; J gene: TRBJ2-7; V gene: TRBV30; D gene: NA; CDR3 protein: CAWIPARSYEQYF; CDR3 DNA: TGTGCCTGGATCCCCGCCAGGTCCTACGAGCAGTACTTC
clone size: NA; J gene: TRBJ2-1; V gene: TRBV6-6; D gene: TRBD2; CDR3 protein: CASSTPVAGGNEQFF; CDR3 DNA: TGTGCCAGCAGTACCCCGGTAGCGGGGGGCAATGAGCAGTTCTTC
clone size: NA; J gene: TRBJ2-7; V gene: TRBV5-1; D gene: NA; CDR3 protein: CASSYGQLSYEQYF; CDR3 DNA: TGCGCCAGCAGCTACGGGCAGCTCTCCTACGAGCAGTACTTC
clone size: NA; J gene: TRBJ2-7; V gene: TRBV28; D gene: NA; CDR3 protein: CASSLGGLFHEQYF; CDR3 DNA: TGTGCCAGCAGTTTAGGCGGACTCTTCCACGAGCAGTACTTC
clone size: NA; J gene: TRBJ1-2; V gene: TRBV29-1; D gene: NA; CDR3 protein: CSVRTQGGEGYTF; CDR3 DNA: TGCAGCGTACGAACCCAGGGTGGCGAGGGCTACACCTTC
clone size: NA; J gene: TRBJ1-5; V gene: TRBV2; D gene: NA; CDR3 protein: CASKGRGPNQPQHF; CDR3 DNA: TGTGCCAGCAAGGGCAGGGGCCCCAATCAGCCCCAGCATTTT
clone size: once; J gene: TRBJ2-5; V gene: TRBV23-1; D gene: TRBD1; CDR3 protein: CASSQTGTGDQETQYF; CDR3 DNA: TGCGCCAGCAGTCAAACAGGGACAGGGGATCAAGAGACCCAGTACTTC
clone size: NA; J gene: TRBJ2-5; V gene: TRBV18; D gene: NA; CDR3 protein: CASSSASAPNEETQYF; CDR3 DNA: TGTGCCAGCTCAAGCGCTAGCGCACCAAATGAAGAGACCCAGTACTTC
clone size: few; J gene: TRBJ2-1; V gene: TRBV9; D gene: NA; CDR3 protein: CASSPQGDNEQFF; CDR3 DNA: TGTGCCAGCAGCCCACAGGGTGACAATGAGCAGTTCTTC
clone size: NA; J gene: TRBJ2-1; V gene: TRBV9; D gene: NA; CDR3 protein: CASSYDYNEQFF; CDR3 DNA: TGTGCCAGCAGCTATGACTACAATGAGCAGTTCTTC
clone size: once; J gene: TRBJ2-1; V gene: TRBV9; D gene: TRBD2; CDR3 protein: CASSPWTSASNEQFF; CDR3 DNA: TGTGCCAGCAGCCCCTGGACTAGTGCCAGTAATGAGCAGTTCTTC
clone size: NA; J gene: TRBJ1-3; V gene: TRBV6-5; D gene: NA; CDR3 protein: CASTPALLNTIYF; CDR3 DNA: TGTGCCAGCACCCCAGCACTTCTAAACACCATATATTTT
clone size: NA; J gene: TRBJ2-3; V gene: TRBV27; D gene: NA; CDR3 protein: CASSGGGDTQYF; CDR3 DNA: TGTGCCAGCAGTGGGGGCGGGGATACGCAGTATTTT
clone size: NA; J gene: TRBJ2-3; V gene: TRBV4-1; D gene: TRBD1; CDR3 protein: CASGTGGTDTQYF; CDR3 DNA: TGCGCCAGCGGGACAGGGGGCACAGATACGCAGTATTTT
clone size: NA; J gene: TRBJ2-7; V gene: TRBV18; D gene: NA; CDR3 protein: CASSPPDRPRGEQYF; CDR3 DNA: TGTGCCAGCTCACCACCGGACAGACCCCGGGGGGAGCAGTACTTC
clone size: few; J gene: TRBJ1-2; V gene: TRBV5-6; D gene: NA; CDR3 protein: CASSSARHGYTF; CDR3 DNA: TGTGCCAGCAGCTCGGCACGCCATGGCTACACCTTC
clone size: NA; J gene: TRBJ2-7; V gene: TRBV27; D gene: TRBD2; CDR3 protein: CASGNRLAGEGGWGYEQYF; CDR3 DNA: TGTGCCAGCGGAAATCGACTAGCGGGAGAAGGGGGTTGGGGGTACGAGCAGTACTTC
clone size: NA; J gene: TRBJ2-1; V gene: TRBV15; D gene: TRBD2; CDR3 protein: CATSRATSGANNEQFF; CDR3 DNA: TGTGCCACCAGCAGGGCGACTAGCGGGGCAAACAATGAGCAGTTCTTC
clone size: NA; J gene: TRBJ2-3; V gene: TRBV18; D gene: TRBD1; CDR3 protein: CASSAGTGRTDTQYF; CDR3 DNA: TGTGCCAGCTCAGCTGGGACAGGGCGCACAGATACGCAGTATTTT
clone size: NA; J gene: TRBJ1-3; V gene: TRBV6-1; D gene: NA; CDR3 protein: CASSEPGYGNTIYF; CDR3 DNA: TGTGCCAGCAGTGAACCGGGGTACGGAAACACCATATATTTT
clone size: NA; J gene: TRBJ1-2; V gene: TRBV27; D gene: NA; CDR3 protein: CASIGITRGYYGYTF; CDR3 DNA: TGTGCCAGCATAGGAATTACTAGGGGTTACTATGGCTACACCTTC
clone size: NA; J gene: TRBJ1-2; V gene: TRBV28; D gene: NA; CDR3 protein: CASSLADTSGYTF; CDR3 DNA: TGTGCCAGCAGTTTAGCGGACACGAGTGGCTACACCTTC
clone size: few; J gene: TRBJ1-3; V gene: TRBV2; D gene: TRBD1; CDR3 protein: CASSEEGGETGRNTIYF; CDR3 DNA: TGTGCCAGCAGTGAAGAAGGGGGCGAGACAGGCCGAAACACCATATATTTT
clone size: once; J gene: TRBJ2-3; V gene: TRBV30; D gene: TRBD2; CDR3 protein: CAGEPAGGPDTQYF; CDR3 DNA: TGTGCGGGGGAGCCAGCGGGAGGGCCAGATACGCAGTATTTT
clone size: NA; J gene: TRBJ1-4; V gene: TRBV6-1; D gene: NA; CDR3 protein: CASSVRGVTPTNEKLFF; CDR3 DNA: TGTGCCAGCAGTGTCAGGGGTGTTACCCCAACTAATGAAAAACTGTTTTTT
clone size: NA; J gene: TRBJ2-3; V gene: TRBV6-5; D gene: NA; CDR3 protein: CASSYFGETDTQYF; CDR3 DNA: TGTGCCAGCAGTTACTTTGGGGAGACAGATACGCAGTATTTT
clone size: NA; J gene: TRBJ2-3; V gene: TRBV14; D gene: NA; CDR3 protein: CASSQVFNTDTQYF; CDR3 DNA: TGTGCCAGCAGCCAAGTATTTAACACAGATACGCAGTATTTT
clone size: NA; J gene: TRBJ1-4; V gene: TRBV7-9; D gene: NA; CDR3 protein: CASSELVSTNEKLFF; CDR3 DNA: TGTGCCAGCAGCGAATTAGTTTCGACTAATGAAAAACTGTTTTTT
clone size: NA; J gene: TRBJ2-5; V gene: TRBV7-6; D gene: NA; CDR3 protein: CASSLEGGGYQETQYF; CDR3 DNA: TGTGCCAGCAGCTTAGAGGGAGGAGGGTACCAAGAGACCCAGTACTTC
clone size: NA; J gene: TRBJ2-7; V gene: TRBV14; D gene: NA; CDR3 protein: CASSQIVSPPYEQYF; CDR3 DNA: TGTGCCAGCAGCCAGATTGTAAGCCCACCCTACGAGCAGTACTTC
clone size: NA; J gene: TRBJ2-7; V gene: TRBV27; D gene: NA; CDR3 protein: CASSTGPANWAYEQYF; CDR3 DNA: TGTGCCAGCAGCACGGGACCCGCGAACTGGGCCTACGAGCAGTACTTC
clone size: NA; J gene: TRBJ2-1; V gene: TRBV6-5; D gene: TRBD2; CDR3 protein: CASRLSGNLVNEQFF; CDR3 DNA: TGTGCCAGCAGACTTAGCGGGAATCTGGTCAATGAGCAGTTCTTC
clone size: NA; J gene: TRBJ2-1; V gene: TRBV10-3; D gene: NA; CDR3 protein: CAISERLGHEQFF; CDR3 DNA: TGTGCCATCAGTGAGCGTTTGGGGCATGAGCAGTTCTTC
clone size: NA; J gene: TRBJ2-1; V gene: TRBV6-1; D gene: TRBD1; CDR3 protein: CASRPGTGFYNEQFF; CDR3 DNA: TGTGCCAGCAGGCCCGGGACAGGGTTCTACAATGAGCAGTTCTTC
clone size: NA; J gene: TRBJ2-2; V gene: TRBV27; D gene: TRBD2; CDR3 protein: CASRTFAGGPAGELFF; CDR3 DNA: TGTGCCAGCAGGACTTTTGCGGGAGGGCCGGCCGGGGAGCTGTTTTTT
clone size: once; J gene: TRBJ2-1; V gene: TRBV27; D gene: TRBD2; CDR3 protein: CASSSRNWTSGRAAFFAEQFF; CDR3 DNA: TGTGCCAGCAGCTCAAGGAATTGGACTAGCGGGAGGGCCGCCTTTTTCGCTGAGCAGTTCTTC
clone size: NA; J gene: TRBJ2-5; V gene: TRBV18; D gene: TRBD2; CDR3 protein: CASSPPGLAGTLQETQYF; CDR3 DNA: TGTGCCAGCTCACCACCGGGGTTAGCGGGGACACTACAAGAGACCCAGTACTTC
clone size: once; J gene: TRBJ2-7; V gene: TRBV7-9; D gene: NA; CDR3 protein: CASSSPLEFYEQYF; CDR3 DNA: TGTGCCAGCAGCTCGCCCCTTGAGTTTTACGAGCAGTACTTC
clone size: NA; J gene: TRBJ1-2; V gene: TRBV4-3; D gene: TRBD1; CDR3 protein: CASSPRVQGVYGYTF; CDR3 DNA: TGCGCCAGCAGCCCTCGGGTACAGGGGGTTTATGGCTACACCTTC
clone size: NA; J gene: TRBJ1-1; V gene: TRBV28; D gene: NA; CDR3 protein: CASSLTGALEAFF; CDR3 DNA: TGTGCCAGCAGTTTAACGGGGGCATTGGAAGCTTTCTTT
clone size: NA; J gene: TRBJ1-1; V gene: TRBV6-1; D gene: NA; CDR3 protein: CASSLGPWNTEAFF; CDR3 DNA: TGTGCCAGCAGTTTAGGACCGTGGAACACTGAAGCTTTCTTT
clone size: NA; J gene: TRBJ2-1; V gene: TRBV5-4; D gene: NA; CDR3 protein: CASSREGPYNEQFF; CDR3 DNA: TGTGCCAGCAGCCGGGAAGGTCCCTACAATGAGCAGTTCTTC
clone size: NA; J gene: TRBJ2-1; V gene: TRBV11-3; D gene: TRBD2; CDR3 protein: CASSLDRREGTYNEQFF; CDR3 DNA: TGTGCCAGCAGCTTAGACCGCCGGGAGGGGACCTACAATGAGCAGTTCTTC
clone size: NA; J gene: TRBJ2-1; V gene: TRBV28; D gene: TRBD2; CDR3 protein: CASSLTSGRGGEQFF; CDR3 DNA: TGTGCCAGCAGTCTTACTAGCGGGAGGGGGGGTGAGCAGTTCTTC
clone size: NA; J gene: TRBJ2-7; V gene: TRBV28; D gene: TRBD1; CDR3 protein: CASSPSGTGAYEQYF; CDR3 DNA: TGTGCCAGCAGCCCCTCCGGGACAGGGGCCTACGAGCAGTACTTC
clone size: NA; J gene: TRBJ2-2; V gene: TRBV28; D gene: NA; CDR3 protein: CASSYQGGLNTGELFF; CDR3 DNA: TGTGCCAGCAGTTATCAGGGAGGACTGAACACCGGGGAGCTGTTTTTT
clone size: NA; J gene: TRBJ1-5; V gene: TRBV7-8; D gene: NA; CDR3 protein: CASNAGRSNQPQHF; CDR3 DNA: TGTGCCAGCAACGCGGGAAGGAGCAATCAGCCCCAGCATTTT
clone size: NA; J gene: TRBJ2-7; V gene: TRBV6-4; D gene: NA; CDR3 protein: CAMGRHYEQYF; CDR3 DNA: TGTGCCATGGGGCGGCACTACGAGCAGTACTTC
clone size: NA; J gene: TRBJ1-1; V gene: TRBV4-2; D gene: TRBD1; CDR3 protein: CASSQAQGADTEAFF; CDR3 DNA: TGTGCCAGCAGCCAAGCTCAGGGGGCGGACACTGAAGCTTTCTTT
clone size: NA; J gene: TRBJ2-2; V gene: TRBV5-1; D gene: NA; CDR3 protein: CASSIGGPTGELFF; CDR3 DNA: TGCGCCAGCAGTATCGGGGGCCCCACCGGGGAGCTGTTTTTT
clone size: NA; J gene: TRBJ1-4; V gene: TRBV27; D gene: NA; CDR3 protein: CASSLGPGANEKLFF; CDR3 DNA: TGTGCCAGCAGTTTGGGTCCCGGGGCTAATGAAAAACTGTTTTTT
clone size: NA; J gene: TRBJ2-7; V gene: TRBV28; D gene: TRBD2; CDR3 protein: CASSLYGLAGVRYEQYF; CDR3 DNA: TGTGCCAGCAGTTTATACGGTCTAGCGGGAGTCAGGTACGAGCAGTACTTC
clone size: NA; J gene: TRBJ2-5; V gene: TRBV5-1; D gene: NA; CDR3 protein: CASSLGGRMETQYF; CDR3 DNA: TGCGCCAGCAGCTTGGGGGGCAGAATGGAGACCCAGTACTTC